This is a list of T cell receptor beta chains from one sample in a study of OX40 agonist ivuxolimab in advanced cancers. Data came from immunoSEQ multiplex PCR; TCRdb stores just in-frame clones and leaves some out. The data show fewer than 70,000 clones, with less than 95% seen just once and 0.44% held by the top ten. This specimen consisted of CD4+ or CD8+ T cells sorted from blood, obtained in a trial of the OX40 agonist ivuxolimab. The receptors come from an adult with an advanced solid tumor such as melanoma, head and neck, liver or kidney cancer. The CDR3 runs from the conserved cysteine through the conserved F or W. D genes are given only for firm matches.

CDR3 protein: CARTSGRGEQYF; D gene: TRBD2; J gene: -; CDR3 length: 12; V gene: TRBV2
CDR3 protein: CASSSGTGGTEAFF; D gene: TRBD1; J gene: TRBJ1-1; CDR3 length: 14; V gene: TRBV5-1
CDR3 protein: CASSVAPRVGAETQYF; D gene: -; J gene: TRBJ2-5; CDR3 length: 16; V gene: TRBV9
CDR3 protein: CASSPGQDLGNQPQHF; D gene: TRBD1; J gene: TRBJ1-5; CDR3 length: 16; V gene: TRBV5-1
CDR3 protein: CASSQTSQYEQYF; D gene: -; J gene: TRBJ2-7; CDR3 length: 13; V gene: TRBV9
CDR3 protein: CASSPYLTTGGFYNEQFF; D gene: TRBD1; J gene: TRBJ2-1; CDR3 length: 18; V gene: TRBV5-1
CDR3 protein: CASRPTTGGYQPQHF; D gene: TRBD1; J gene: TRBJ1-5; CDR3 length: 15; V gene: TRBV27
CDR3 protein: CASSSAENTEAFF; D gene: -; J gene: TRBJ1-1; CDR3 length: 13; V gene: TRBV5-1
CDR3 protein: CATSRGQGRFEKLFF; D gene: TRBD1; J gene: TRBJ1-4; CDR3 length: 15; V gene: TRBV15
CDR3 protein: CASSLGAAPDTQYF; D gene: -; J gene: TRBJ2-3; CDR3 length: 14; V gene: TRBV7-8
CDR3 protein: CASSGEGAYEQYF; D gene: -; J gene: TRBJ2-7; CDR3 length: 13; V gene: TRBV2
CDR3 protein: CASSSQGTNTDTQYF; D gene: -; J gene: TRBJ2-3; CDR3 length: 15; V gene: TRBV11-3
CDR3 protein: CASSDLSIGTGAGETQYF; D gene: TRBD1; J gene: TRBJ2-5; CDR3 length: 18; V gene: TRBV25-1
CDR3 protein: CAWSAGGWMNTEAFF; D gene: TRBD1; J gene: TRBJ1-1; CDR3 length: 15; V gene: TRBV30
CDR3 protein: CASSLSQDRAIYEQYF; D gene: -; J gene: TRBJ2-7; CDR3 length: 16; V gene: TRBV21-1
CDR3 protein: CSALRTYEQYF; D gene: -; J gene: TRBJ2-7; CDR3 length: 11; V gene: TRBV20-1
CDR3 protein: CASSPSSLNTEAFF; D gene: -; J gene: TRBJ1-1; CDR3 length: 14; V gene: TRBV18
CDR3 protein: CASSLATGVVEKLFF; D gene: TRBD1; J gene: TRBJ1-4; CDR3 length: 15; V gene: TRBV7-8
CDR3 protein: CASLQRAGGTEAFF; D gene: TRBD1; J gene: TRBJ1-1; CDR3 length: 14; V gene: TRBV28
CDR3 protein: CATGPGGIASYEQYF; D gene: TRBD2; J gene: TRBJ2-7; CDR3 length: 15; V gene: TRBV5-4
CDR3 protein: CAWSPGQPGPQPQHF; D gene: TRBD1; J gene: TRBJ1-5; CDR3 length: 15; V gene: TRBV30
CDR3 protein: CASSLKGPGGLYEQYF; D gene: TRBD1; J gene: TRBJ2-7; CDR3 length: 16; V gene: TRBV7-2
CDR3 protein: CASSESRSSTNEKLFF; D gene: -; J gene: TRBJ1-4; CDR3 length: 16; V gene: TRBV10-2
CDR3 protein: CASRPWGAGNTDTQYF; D gene: -; J gene: TRBJ2-3; CDR3 length: 16; V gene: TRBV2
CDR3 protein: CASSSGLPVQYF; D gene: -; J gene: TRBJ2-7; CDR3 length: 12; V gene: TRBV6-5
CDR3 protein: CAISGKGVNTEAFF; D gene: -; J gene: TRBJ1-1; CDR3 length: 14; V gene: TRBV10-3
CDR3 protein: CASSLAGAGSVGGYTF; D gene: -; J gene: TRBJ1-2; CDR3 length: 16; V gene: TRBV7-2
CDR3 protein: CASSSKLYEQYF; D gene: -; J gene: TRBJ2-7; CDR3 length: 12; V gene: TRBV19
CDR3 protein: CASGLRQPFSGANVLTF; D gene: -; J gene: TRBJ2-6; CDR3 length: 17; V gene: TRBV12-5
CDR3 protein: CASSSGQGGDTQYF; D gene: TRBD1; J gene: TRBJ2-3; CDR3 length: 14; V gene: TRBV5-1
CDR3 protein: CASSLGGPRQFF; D gene: -; J gene: TRBJ2-1; CDR3 length: 12; V gene: TRBV7-9
CDR3 protein: CASSSWTGDYEQYF; D gene: TRBD1; J gene: TRBJ2-7; CDR3 length: 14; V gene: TRBV5-1
CDR3 protein: CSVLSGGTDTQYF; D gene: TRBD2; J gene: TRBJ2-3; CDR3 length: 13; V gene: TRBV29-1
CDR3 protein: CASSLGTGAEKLFF; D gene: TRBD1; J gene: TRBJ1-4; CDR3 length: 14; V gene: TRBV7-9
CDR3 protein: CASLGLANYNEQFF; D gene: -; J gene: TRBJ2-1; CDR3 length: 14; V gene: TRBV28
CDR3 protein: CASSLYSYEQYF; D gene: -; J gene: TRBJ2-7; CDR3 length: 12; V gene: TRBV11-2
CDR3 protein: CASSLVSGTSPYEQYF; D gene: -; J gene: TRBJ2-7; CDR3 length: 16; V gene: TRBV7-2
CDR3 protein: CASSDLGGDNEQFF; D gene: -; J gene: TRBJ2-1; CDR3 length: 14; V gene: TRBV6-4
CDR3 protein: CASSSPGPYQPQHF; D gene: -; J gene: TRBJ1-5; CDR3 length: 14; V gene: TRBV6-1
CDR3 protein: CASSNAYEQYF; D gene: -; J gene: -; CDR3 length: 11; V gene: TRBV2
CDR3 protein: CASSIQKDRDAEAFF; D gene: TRBD1; J gene: TRBJ1-1; CDR3 length: 15; V gene: TRBV19
CDR3 protein: CASSDRLSTYNEQFF; D gene: -; J gene: TRBJ2-1; CDR3 length: 15; V gene: TRBV10-1
CDR3 protein: CASSLQSTGRTEAFF; D gene: -; J gene: TRBJ1-1; CDR3 length: 15; V gene: TRBV27
CDR3 protein: CASSYSKAGSYEQYF; D gene: -; J gene: TRBJ2-7; CDR3 length: 15; V gene: TRBV6-5
CDR3 protein: CASSGGTAYEQYF; D gene: -; J gene: TRBJ2-7; CDR3 length: 13; V gene: TRBV7-6
CDR3 protein: CSVVEIYEQYF; D gene: -; J gene: TRBJ2-7; CDR3 length: 11; V gene: TRBV29-1
CDR3 protein: CASTGQPGANVLTF; D gene: -; J gene: TRBJ2-6; CDR3 length: 14; V gene: TRBV2